This T cell receptor (beta chain) was obtained from a study of shared clonotypes between healthy human individuals. In the study overall: The composition of the donors was a couple of women and a few men aged 18 to 49. Used for every donor were three CD4 naive, three CD4 memory, two CD8 naive and one CD8 memory plate.

Whole-study results and caveats: The naive CD4 repertoires of a handful of donors were compared, and roughly 5% of clonotypes were shared. Specimens sampled were limited to blood, with tissue repertoires likely differing.

Turning to this clone: What it recognizes is unknown. Possible read error: a much larger clone is one base away. The conserved phenylalanine or tryptophan is not found at the CDR3 terminus, so this likely reflects a read error.

The repertoire was sequenced with immunoSEQ multiplex PCR; TCRdb's copy has only in-frame clones and lacks some. The table includes over a million clones, about 75% detected once. The receptor's source is a man between 18 and 35 years old in good health. Sequencing was carried out using memory CD4+ T cells sorted from blood. Stated subset: CD45RA-negative fraction.

DNA for the CDR3: TGTGCCAGCGGGGGACAGGGGGCATCGCGCGGCTACACCTCC. Amino acid sequence: CASGGQGASRGYTS. The chain links TRBV2 to TRBJ1-2, with 12 bases identical to TRBD1. V dropped 8 bases and J dropped 8; count of bases not matched to a gene: 9. The CDR3 has 14 residues. Germline V gene data show CDR1 as SNHLY and CDR2 as FYNNEI.